This T cell receptor beta chain is from a study of T cell responses to AZD1222 COVID-19 vaccine. On the study more broadly: Second doses were pooled across both intervals (about 4 or about 12 weeks).

V lost 3 bases and J lost 4, with 3 bases in between. The CDR3 has 12 amino acids. Germline loops: CDR1 KGHDR, CDR2 SFDVKD. Method: immunoSEQ multiplex PCR; TCRdb's copy keeps in-frame clones and lacks some. In the table there are about 130,000 clones, roughly 93% of which are singletons. The source is an adult in good health. Here the sequenced sample was peripheral blood, taken on day 0 of AZD1222 vaccination. V and J are TRBV24-1 and TRBJ2-1; D gene unclear. As DNA, the CDR3 is TGTGCCACCAGTGATGTATACAATGAGCAGTTCTTC. Translated: CATSDVYNEQFF.